This T cell receptor (beta chain) was sequenced during a study of tumor-infiltrating lymphocytes in primary liver carcinoma. The CDR3 sequence is 16 residues long. Germline V gene lookup returns CDR1 SEHNR and CDR2 FQNEAQ (reference sequence). cDNA specific to TCR beta was made from around 450 ng of total RNA, with a constant-region primer employed for priming. Slightly modified ARM-PCR, run as three nested multiplex PCR rounds, produced the TCR beta libraries. Researchers ran the first two PCR rounds for roughly 10 cycles each with TRBV1-TRBV30 forward primers and a C-beta reverse primer. TCRdb re-called the multiplex PCR reads through MiXCR, storing one row per CDR3 protein. The repertoire holds about 99,000 distinct CDR3 sequences, with roughly 69% as singletons. A word on this clonotype: What it recognizes is unknown. The junction departs from the called germline gene at one end, perhaps through a read error.

From approximately 20-30 mg of unsorted bulk tissue, DNA and RNA were co-extracted together. Patients diagnosed with primary liver carcinoma received treatment through surgical resection. Study-wide points: Only about 7-24% of top clones were detected in all five tumor regions. Tumors significantly exceeded blood in top-250-clone fraction (p = 0.039). Paired tumor-adjacent and tumor-blood samples overlapped less than tumor region pairs did.

The sequence was obtained from a woman in her sixties with primary liver carcinoma and hepatitis B virus infection. The sequencing sample was made of liver tumor tissue from sampling region 5. The sample's subset: tumor region T5, tumor centre. The chain is built from TRBV7-9 and TRBJ2-5, with 10 bases fitting TRBD2. The CDR3 region is CASSFIAGGSGETRYF. The CDR3 coding sequence is TGTGCCAGCAGCTTTATAGCGGGGGGATCGGGAGAGACCCGGTACTTC. Together with reference TRBV7-9 and TRBJ2-5, the CDR3 gives the full variable domain: DTGVSQNPRHKITKRGQNVTFRCDPISEHNRLYWYRQTLGQGPEFLTYFQNEAQLEKSRLLSDRFSAERPKGSFSTLEIQRTEQGDSAMYLCASSFIAGGSGETRYFGPGTRLLVL.